The sequence of this T cell receptor (beta chain) was determined in a study of blood T cell repertoires in COVID-19. Participants were aged roughly 18 to 90 years, lived in around 22 US areas, and enrolled virtually. Participant-reported clinical history was the basis for cohort assignment. How the authors handled the data: Estimation of nucleated cell counts relied on the amplification of reference gene primers. Sequencing used immunoSEQ multiplex PCR; TCRdb keeps in-frame clones, though not all of them. V, J and clone size are those of that table, while D and trimming were read from the DNA. The sample includes 200,000 to 250,000 clones, more than 80% of them seen just once. The sequence came from a man aged 55 to 70 who had recovered from COVID-19. Sample: PBMCs or T cells enriched from blood (not recorded which).

The DNA for the CDR3 is TGTGCCAGCAGGACGGGGTGGACGAATTCACCCCTCCACTTT. Amino acid sequence: CASRTGWTNSPLHF. The J gene is TRBJ1-6, the V gene TRBV27, with D unclear. Germline CDR1 and CDR2: MNHEY and SMNVEV (reference sequence). The CDR3 covers 14 residues. Trimming took 6 bases from V and 7 from J, leaving 13 bases between them.